The sequence of this T cell receptor beta chain was determined in a study of T cells in localized non-small cell lung cancer. Repertoires were generated with immunoSEQ multiplex PCR, while TCRdb's copy carries only in-frame clones and drops some. The table records about 70,000 clones, roughly nine tenths of them present only once. Details on this clone: Its antigen remains unidentified.

Germline lookup yields CDR1 SEHNR and CDR2 FQNEAQ (reference sequence). V shed 7 bases, J shed 5 bases, and the junction held 13 bases outside the gene matches. This CDR3 is built from 16 residues. Study-wide results and limits: Appearances in adjacent lung were noted for a median 57 of the top 100 tumor clones.

The sequencing here drew on peripheral blood, taken before any cancer treatment. The gene calls are TRBV7-9 and TRBJ2-7; 11 bases map to TRBD2. This TCR derives from a male donor older than 55 with stage III squamous cell lung carcinoma. Here the CDR3 reads CASIKDSGTSGNEQYF. As DNA, the CDR3 is TGTGCCAGCATCAAGGATTCCGGGACTAGCGGAAACGAGCAGTACTTC.